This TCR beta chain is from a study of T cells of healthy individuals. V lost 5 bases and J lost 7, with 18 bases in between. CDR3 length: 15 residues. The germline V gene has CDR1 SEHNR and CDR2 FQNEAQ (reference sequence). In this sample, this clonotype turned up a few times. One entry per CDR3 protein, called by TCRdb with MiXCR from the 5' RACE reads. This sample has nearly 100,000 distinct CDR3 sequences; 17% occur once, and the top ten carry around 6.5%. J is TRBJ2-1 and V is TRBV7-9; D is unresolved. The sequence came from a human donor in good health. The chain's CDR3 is CASSQTTGPLNEQFF. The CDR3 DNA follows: TGTGCCAGCAGCCAAACAACGGGCCCCTTGAATGAGCAGTTCTTC.